This TCR beta chain was captured by sequencing in a study of OX40 agonist ivuxolimab in advanced cancers. Study information: People in dose escalation had one of these cancers: hepatocellular carcinoma, melanoma, renal cell or head and neck cancer. Findings and caveats of the study: Antigen specificity of clonally expanded peripheral T cells was not established. CD8+ T cells were the subset that, on average, had more expanded clones than CD4+.

The CDR3 loop spans 15 amino acids. Trimming shortened V by 0 bases and J by 2 bases, and 9 bases separated the two germline ends. Germline V lookup: CDR1 SGHDT, CDR2 YYEEEE. The data were produced by immunoSEQ multiplex PCR, yet TCRdb's version contains in-frame clones alone and is incomplete. The sample carries 45,000 to 60,000 clones, approximately 79% recorded once. A word on this clone: The target antigen is unknown.

This receptor was identified in an adult with an advanced solid tumor such as melanoma, head and neck, liver or kidney cancer. This specimen consisted of CD4+ or CD8+ T cells sorted from blood, obtained in a trial of the OX40 agonist ivuxolimab. The chain links TRBV5-6 to TRBJ1-3; D unclear. This chain's CDR3 is CASSLGVTAGNTIYF. CDR3 nucleotides: TGTGCCAGCAGCTTGGGAGTAACAGCTGGAAACACCATATATTTT.